This T cell receptor (beta chain) was found in a study of blood T cell repertoires in COVID-19. The wider study: The origin of the acute and convalescent COVID-19 samples was the United States, Italy and Spain.

The V segment lost 6 bases and the J segment 7 bases; nucleotides outside the gene matches: 8. The V gene's germline CDR1 is SGHTA and CDR2 FQGNSA. CDR3 size: 14 residues. Produced via immunoSEQ multiplex PCR; TCRdb's table is partial and in-frame only. The sample shows 68,000 or so clones, 75% to 90% of them seen only once. This clone was counted a single time. Sequencing was done on a sample of peripheral blood. The sequence came from a man aged 50 or older with active COVID-19. V usage is TRBV7-2 and J usage is TRBJ2-2; TRBD2 aligns across 7 bases. CDR3 sequence: CASSEATSFGELFF. CDR3 sequence (DNA): TGTGCCAGCAGTGAGGCGACTAGCTTCGGGGAGCTGTTTTTT. Together with reference TRBV7-2 and TRBJ2-2, the CDR3 gives the full variable domain: GAGVSQSPSNKVTEKGKDVELRCDPISGHTALYWYRQSLGQGLEFLIYFQGNSAPDKSGLPSDRFSAERTGGSVSTLTIQRTQQEDSAVYLCASSEATSFGELFFGEGSRLTVL.